Here is one T cell receptor (beta chain) with its context. RNA transcripts served as the template for amplifying TCR beta CDR3 regions. HTBI primers were the set used in a first-round RT-PCR of the TCR CDR3. TCRdb redid the calling of the multiplex PCR reads with MiXCR, one entry per CDR3 protein. The sample records around 100,000 distinct CDR3 sequences, about 45% being singletons. This sample is part of a study of T cells in Graves' hyperthyroidism and ophthalmopathy. Stable Graves' hyperthyroidism meant no ophthalmopathy progression within 18 months. Uncontrolled infection, other autoimmune disease, pregnancy and lactation each barred patients from inclusion. PBMCs came from more than 9 ml fresh peripheral blood. The TCR originated in a man aged 35 to 55 with Graves' hyperthyroidism. The sequencing input was blood.

The CDR3 bases are TGTGCCAGTAGTGGGACAGGGGTTCTACCCGATGATGGCTACACCTTC. Residues: CASSGTGVLPDDGYTF. The V call is TRBV19, the J call TRBJ1-2, with 10 bases aligning to TRBD1. J gave up 6 bases and V 5 bases, and 12 bases lay outside the gene matches. The CDR3 is 16 amino acids. Per the germline V gene, CDR1 is LNHDA and CDR2 is SQIVND (reference sequence).